This passage covers 3 T cell receptor beta chains from one sample sequenced in a study of T cells after yellow fever vaccination. TCRdb passed the 5' RACE reads through MiXCR, listing each CDR3 protein once. The table records about 340,000 distinct CDR3 sequences, about 4% of them present only once. Source: PBMCs, taken 5 days after the yellow fever booster vaccination. All receptors come from a man between 18 and 29 years old who received the YFV17D yellow fever vaccine.

This clonotype has a handful of counts. This CDR3 reads CASSSDWGLSTDTQYF. The CDR3 DNA reads TGTGCCAGCAGCTCCGACTGGGGACTGAGCACAGATACGCAGTATTTT. V gene TRBV7-8 combines with J gene TRBJ2-3; D perhaps matches TRBD2 (6 bases). V gave up 4 bases and J gave up 0 bases, with 14 bases separating them. The CDR3 runs 16 residues. The germline gives CDR1 SGHVS, CDR2 FQNEAQ.

A remark on this clonotype: At one of its ends the junction is not consistent with the germline gene, which may arise from a read error. This rearrangement joins TRBV4-2 to TRBJ1-1; no reliable D call. The germline V gene encodes CDR1 LGHNA and CDR2 YNFKEQ. This CDR3 spans 16 amino acids. CDR3 residues: CASSQAMGILNTDAFF. CDR3 nucleotide sequence: TGTGCCAGCAGCCAAGCAATGGGAATCCTGAACACTGATGCTTTCTTT.

This clonotype was seen only a few times. The rearrangement uses TRBV15 and TRBJ2-1; tentative D call: TRBD1 (6 bases). The V end lost 2 bases, the J end lost 2 bases, and 10 bases lay between the germline ends. Germline V gene data show CDR1 as LNHNV and CDR2 as YYDKDF (reference sequence). CDR3 size: 15 residues. CDR3 residues: CATSRQGSTYNEQFF. CDR3 sequence (DNA): TGTGCCACCAGCAGACAGGGGAGTACCTACAATGAGCAGTTCTTC.